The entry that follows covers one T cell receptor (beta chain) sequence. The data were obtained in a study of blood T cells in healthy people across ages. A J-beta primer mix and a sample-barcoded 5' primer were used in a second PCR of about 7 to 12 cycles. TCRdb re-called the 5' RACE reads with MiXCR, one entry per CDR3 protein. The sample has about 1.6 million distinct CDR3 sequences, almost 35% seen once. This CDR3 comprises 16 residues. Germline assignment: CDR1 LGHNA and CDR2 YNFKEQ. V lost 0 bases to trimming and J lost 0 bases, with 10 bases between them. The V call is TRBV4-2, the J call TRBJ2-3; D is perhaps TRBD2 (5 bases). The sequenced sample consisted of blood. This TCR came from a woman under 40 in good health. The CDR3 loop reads CASSQDGSGSTDTQYF. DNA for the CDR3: TGTGCCAGCAGCCAAGATGGGTCGGGGAGCACAGATACGCAGTATTTT.